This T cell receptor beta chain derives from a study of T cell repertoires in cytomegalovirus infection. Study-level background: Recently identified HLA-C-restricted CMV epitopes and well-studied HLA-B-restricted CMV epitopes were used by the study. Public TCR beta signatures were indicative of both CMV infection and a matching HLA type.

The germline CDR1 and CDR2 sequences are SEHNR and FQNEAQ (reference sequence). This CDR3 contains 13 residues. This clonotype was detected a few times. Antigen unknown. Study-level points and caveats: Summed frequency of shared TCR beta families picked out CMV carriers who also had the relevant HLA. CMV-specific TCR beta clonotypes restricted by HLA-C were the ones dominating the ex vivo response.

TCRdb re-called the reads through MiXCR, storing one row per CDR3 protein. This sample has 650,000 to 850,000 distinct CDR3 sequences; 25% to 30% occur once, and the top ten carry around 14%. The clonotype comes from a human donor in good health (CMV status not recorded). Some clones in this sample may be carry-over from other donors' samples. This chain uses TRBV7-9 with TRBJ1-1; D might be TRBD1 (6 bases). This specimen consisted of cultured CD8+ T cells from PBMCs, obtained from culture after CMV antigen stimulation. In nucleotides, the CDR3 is TGTGTTATCCACGGGGGCGCGGGCACTGAAGCTTTCTTT. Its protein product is CVIHGGAGTEAFF.